The T cell receptor beta chain under discussion was sequenced for a study of PD-1 blockade in classical Hodgkin lymphoma. All patients relapsed after autologous stem cell transplantation, and brentuximab vedotin exposure varied. The protocol was immunoSEQ multiplex PCR, while the TCRdb copy is restricted to in-frame clones and leaves out a portion. The sample records 57,000 or so clones, approximately 88% being singletons. Germline V CDR1 and CDR2: SGHRS, YFSETQ. This CDR3 is built from 17 residues. After removal of 4 bases from V and 1 base from J, the junction contained 6 bases not matched to a gene.

J is TRBJ2-2 and V is TRBV5-1, with TRBD1 matching 11 bases. The sample consisted of peripheral blood mononuclear cells (PBMCs), taken at baseline. The receptor was isolated from a human donor with classical Hodgkin lymphoma. The chain's CDR3 is CASSTGTGGMNTGELFF. The CDR3 bases are TGCGCCAGCAGCACCGGGACAGGGGGTATGAACACCGGGGAGCTGTTTTTT.